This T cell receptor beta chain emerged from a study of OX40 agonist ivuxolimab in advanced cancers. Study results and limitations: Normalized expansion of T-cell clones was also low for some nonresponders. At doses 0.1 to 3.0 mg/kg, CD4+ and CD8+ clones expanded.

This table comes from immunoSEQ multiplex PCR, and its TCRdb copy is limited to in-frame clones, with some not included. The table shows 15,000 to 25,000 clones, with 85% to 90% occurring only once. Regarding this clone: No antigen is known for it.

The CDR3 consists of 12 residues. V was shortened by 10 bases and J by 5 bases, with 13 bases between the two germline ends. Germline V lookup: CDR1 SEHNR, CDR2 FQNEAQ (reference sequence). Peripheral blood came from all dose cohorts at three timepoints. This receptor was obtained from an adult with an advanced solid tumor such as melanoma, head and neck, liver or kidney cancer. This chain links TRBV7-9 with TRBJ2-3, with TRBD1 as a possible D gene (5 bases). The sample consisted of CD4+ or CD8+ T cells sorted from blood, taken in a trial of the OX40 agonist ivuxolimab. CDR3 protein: CATRPTGDTQYF. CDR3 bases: TGTGCCACGCGACCAACAGGAGATACGCAGTATTTT.